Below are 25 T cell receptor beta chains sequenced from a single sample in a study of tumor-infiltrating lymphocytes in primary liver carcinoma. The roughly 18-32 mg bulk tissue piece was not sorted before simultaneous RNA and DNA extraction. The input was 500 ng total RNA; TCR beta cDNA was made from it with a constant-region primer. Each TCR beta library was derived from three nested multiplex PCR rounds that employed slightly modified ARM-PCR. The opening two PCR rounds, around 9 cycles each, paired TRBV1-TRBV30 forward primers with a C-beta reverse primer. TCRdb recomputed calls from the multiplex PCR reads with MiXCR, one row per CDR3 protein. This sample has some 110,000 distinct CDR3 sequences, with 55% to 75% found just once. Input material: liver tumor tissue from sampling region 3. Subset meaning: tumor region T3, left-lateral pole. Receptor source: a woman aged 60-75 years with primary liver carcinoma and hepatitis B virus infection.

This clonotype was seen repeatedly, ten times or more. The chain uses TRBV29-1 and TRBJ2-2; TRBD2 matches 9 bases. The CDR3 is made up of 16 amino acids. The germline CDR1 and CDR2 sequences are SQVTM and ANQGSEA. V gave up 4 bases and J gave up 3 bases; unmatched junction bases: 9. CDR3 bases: TGCAGCGTTGGGGGAGGAGCGGGAGGATACACCGGGGAGCTGTTTTTT. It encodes CSVGGGAGGYTGELFF.

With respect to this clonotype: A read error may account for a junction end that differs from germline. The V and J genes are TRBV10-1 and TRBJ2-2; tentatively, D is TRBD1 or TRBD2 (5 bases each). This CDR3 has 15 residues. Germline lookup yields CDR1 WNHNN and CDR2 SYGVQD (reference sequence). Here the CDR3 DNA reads TGCGCCAGCAGAGAGTTACAGGAGGCGGCCGGGGAGCTGTTTTTT. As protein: CASRELQEAAGELFF.

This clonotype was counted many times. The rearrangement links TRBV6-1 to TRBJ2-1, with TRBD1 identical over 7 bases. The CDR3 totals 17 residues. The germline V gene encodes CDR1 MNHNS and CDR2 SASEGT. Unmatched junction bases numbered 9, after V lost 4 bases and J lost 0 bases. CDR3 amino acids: CASSGRDSKSSYNEQFF. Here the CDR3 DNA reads TGTGCCAGCAGTGGTCGGGACAGCAAAAGCTCCTACAATGAGCAGTTCTTC.

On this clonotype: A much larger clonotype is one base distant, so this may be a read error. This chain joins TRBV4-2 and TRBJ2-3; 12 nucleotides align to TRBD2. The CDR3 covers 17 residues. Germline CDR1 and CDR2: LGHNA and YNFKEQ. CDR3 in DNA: TGTGCCAGCAGCCAAGACGCTAGCGGGAGGGCACTGATTACGCGGTATTTT. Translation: CASSQDASGRALITRYF.

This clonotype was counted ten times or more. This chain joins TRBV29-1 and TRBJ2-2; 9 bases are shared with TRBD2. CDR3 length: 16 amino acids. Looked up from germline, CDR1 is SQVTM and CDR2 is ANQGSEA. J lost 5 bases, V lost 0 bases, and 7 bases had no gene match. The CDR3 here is CSVEDRLAGTTGELFF. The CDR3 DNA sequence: TGCAGCGTTGAAGATCGGCTAGCGGGAACTACCGGGGAGCTGTTTTTT.

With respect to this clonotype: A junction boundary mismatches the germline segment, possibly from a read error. This CDR3 is CACSCRQGEGTQYF. CDR3 nucleotides: TGTGCCTGCAGCTGTAGACAGGGAGAAGGGACCCAGTACTTC. The chain couples TRBV11-2 to TRBJ2-5; 7 nucleotides agree with TRBD1. The CDR3 runs 14 residues. From germline, CDR1 is SGHAT and CDR2 FQNNGV.

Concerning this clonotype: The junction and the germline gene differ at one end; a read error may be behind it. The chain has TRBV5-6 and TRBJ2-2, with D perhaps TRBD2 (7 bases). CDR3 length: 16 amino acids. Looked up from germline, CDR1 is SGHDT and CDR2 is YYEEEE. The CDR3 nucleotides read TGTGTCAGCAGCTTACGTGCGGGGGCCCTCAGCAGGGAGCTGTTTTTT. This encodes CVSSLRAGALSRELFF.

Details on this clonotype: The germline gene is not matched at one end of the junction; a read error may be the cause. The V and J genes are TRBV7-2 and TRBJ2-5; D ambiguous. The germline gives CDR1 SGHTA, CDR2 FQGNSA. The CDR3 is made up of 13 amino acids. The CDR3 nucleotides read TGTGCCAGCAGCTTAGGGGTCGAAGAGACCCGGTACTTC. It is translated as CASSLGVEETRYF.

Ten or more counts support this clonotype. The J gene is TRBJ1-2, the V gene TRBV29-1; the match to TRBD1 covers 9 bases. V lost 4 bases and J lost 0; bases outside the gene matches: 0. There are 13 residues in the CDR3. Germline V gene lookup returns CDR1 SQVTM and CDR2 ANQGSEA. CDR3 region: CSVGTGANYGYTF. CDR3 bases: TGCAGCGTTGGGACAGGGGCTAACTATGGCTACACCTTC.

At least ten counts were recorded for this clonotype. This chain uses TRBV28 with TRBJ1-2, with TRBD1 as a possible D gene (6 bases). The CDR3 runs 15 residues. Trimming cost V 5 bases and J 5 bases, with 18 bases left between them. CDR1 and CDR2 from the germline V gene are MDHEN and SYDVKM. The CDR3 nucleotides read TGTGCCAGCAGTGCCGGGGGGGCCCGGGGGTATGGCTACACCTTC. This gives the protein CASSAGGARGYGYTF.

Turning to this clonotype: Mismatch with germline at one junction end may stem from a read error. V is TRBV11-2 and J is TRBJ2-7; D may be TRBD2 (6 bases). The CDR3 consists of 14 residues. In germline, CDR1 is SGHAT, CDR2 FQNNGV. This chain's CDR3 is CANSLIGSSYEQCF. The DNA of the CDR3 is TGTGCCAACAGCTTAATCGGGAGCTCCTACGAGCAGTGCTTC.

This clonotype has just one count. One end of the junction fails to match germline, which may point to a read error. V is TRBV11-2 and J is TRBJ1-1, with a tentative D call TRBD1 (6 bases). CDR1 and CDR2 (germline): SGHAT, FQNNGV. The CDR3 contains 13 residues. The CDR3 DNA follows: TGTGCCTGCAGCTTAGAGGGGGACACTGAAGCTTTCTTC. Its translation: CACSLEGDTEAFF.

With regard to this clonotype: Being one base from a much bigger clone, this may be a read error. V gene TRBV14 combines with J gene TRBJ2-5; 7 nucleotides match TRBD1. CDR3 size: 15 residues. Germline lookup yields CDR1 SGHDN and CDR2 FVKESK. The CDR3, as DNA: TGTGCCAGCAGCCAAGGGGGGACAGAGTGGGAGACCCATTACTTC. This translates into CASSQGGTEWETHYF.

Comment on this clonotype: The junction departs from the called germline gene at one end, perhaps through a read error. The CDR3 protein is CASSPRIGWEQCF. The CDR3 nucleotides read TGTGCCAGCAGTCCCCGGATAGGATGGGAGCAGTGCTTC. The chain joins TRBV6-1 to TRBJ2-7; possible D gene TRBD2, 5 bases. This CDR3 is built from 13 residues. CDR1 and CDR2 (germline): MNHNS, SASEGT.

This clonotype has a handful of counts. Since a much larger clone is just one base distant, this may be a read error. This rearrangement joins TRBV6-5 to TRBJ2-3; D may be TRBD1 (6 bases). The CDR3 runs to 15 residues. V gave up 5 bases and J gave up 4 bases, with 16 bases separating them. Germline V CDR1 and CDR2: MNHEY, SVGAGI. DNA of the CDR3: TGTGCCAGCAGTAGAGCAAGACAGGACCCAGATACGCAGTATTTT. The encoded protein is CASSRARQDPDTQYF.

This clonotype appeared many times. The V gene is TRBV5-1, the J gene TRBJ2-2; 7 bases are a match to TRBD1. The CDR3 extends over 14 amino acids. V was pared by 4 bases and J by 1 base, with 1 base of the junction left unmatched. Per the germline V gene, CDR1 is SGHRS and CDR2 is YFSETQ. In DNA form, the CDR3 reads TGCGCCAGCAGCCGGACAGGGAACACCGGGGAGCTGTTTTTT. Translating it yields CASSRTGNTGELFF.

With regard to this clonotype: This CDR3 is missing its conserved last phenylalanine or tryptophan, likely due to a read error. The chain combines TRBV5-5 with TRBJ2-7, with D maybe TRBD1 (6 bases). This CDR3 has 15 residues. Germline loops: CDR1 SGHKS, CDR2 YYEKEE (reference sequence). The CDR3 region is CAGSSPDRLSYEQYS. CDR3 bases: TGTGCCGGCAGCTCCCCAGACAGGCTAAGCTATGAGCAGTACTCC.

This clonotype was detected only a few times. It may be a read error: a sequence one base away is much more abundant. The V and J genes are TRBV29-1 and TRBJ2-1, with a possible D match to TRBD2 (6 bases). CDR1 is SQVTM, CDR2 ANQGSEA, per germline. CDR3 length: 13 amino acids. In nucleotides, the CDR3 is TGCGGCGTACAGACTAGCTCCTACAATGAGCAGTTCTTC. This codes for CGVQTSSYNEQFF.

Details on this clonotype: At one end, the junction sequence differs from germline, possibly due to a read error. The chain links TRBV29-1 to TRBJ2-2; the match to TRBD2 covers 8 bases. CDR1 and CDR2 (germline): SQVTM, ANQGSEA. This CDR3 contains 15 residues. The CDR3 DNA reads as TGCAGCGTCGTAACCGGGACTAGAAACATCGGGGGGCTGTTTTTT. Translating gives CSVVTGTRNIGGLFF.

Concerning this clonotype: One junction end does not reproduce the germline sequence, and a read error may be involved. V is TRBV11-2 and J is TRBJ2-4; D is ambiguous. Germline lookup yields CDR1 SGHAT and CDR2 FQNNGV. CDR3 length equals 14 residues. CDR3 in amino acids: CASRVSHLRNNQYF. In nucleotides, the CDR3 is TGTGCCAGCAGGGTATCCCACTTGAGGAACAATCAGTACTTC.

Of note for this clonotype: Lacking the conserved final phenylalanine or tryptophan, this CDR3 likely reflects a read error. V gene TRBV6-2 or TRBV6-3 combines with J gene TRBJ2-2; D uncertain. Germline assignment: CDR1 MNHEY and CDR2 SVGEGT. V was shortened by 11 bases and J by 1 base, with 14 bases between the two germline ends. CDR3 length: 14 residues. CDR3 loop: CAGGGVLNTGELFS. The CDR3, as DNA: TGTGCCGGTGGCGGAGTACTGAACACCGGGGAGCTGTTTTCT.

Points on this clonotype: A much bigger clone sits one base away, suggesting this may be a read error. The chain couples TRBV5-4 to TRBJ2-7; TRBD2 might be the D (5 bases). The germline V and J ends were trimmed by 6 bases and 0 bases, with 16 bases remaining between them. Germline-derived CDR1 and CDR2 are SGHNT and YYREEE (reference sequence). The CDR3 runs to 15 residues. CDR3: CASIFGGSSSYEQYF. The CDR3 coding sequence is TGTGCCAGCATCTTCGGAGGCTCTAGCTCCTACGAGCAGTACTTC.

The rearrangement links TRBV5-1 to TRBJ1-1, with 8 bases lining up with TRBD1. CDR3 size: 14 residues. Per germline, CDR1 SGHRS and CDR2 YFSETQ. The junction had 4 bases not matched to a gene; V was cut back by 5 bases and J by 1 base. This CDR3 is CASRDRERNTEAFF. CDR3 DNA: TGCGCCAGCAGGGACAGGGAGAGGAACACTGAAGCTTTCTTT.

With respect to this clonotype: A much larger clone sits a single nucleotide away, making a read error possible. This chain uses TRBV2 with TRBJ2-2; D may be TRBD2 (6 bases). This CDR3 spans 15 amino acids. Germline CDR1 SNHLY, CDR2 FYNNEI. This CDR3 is CSSSELFVGGGELFF. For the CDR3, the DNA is TGTTCCAGCAGTGAACTCTTTGTCGGGGGCGGGGAGCTGTTTTTT.

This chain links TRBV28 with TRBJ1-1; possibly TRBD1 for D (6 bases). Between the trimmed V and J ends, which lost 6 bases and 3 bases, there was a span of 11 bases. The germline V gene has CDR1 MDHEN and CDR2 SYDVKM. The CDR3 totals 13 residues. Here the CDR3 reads CASRLTGYTEAFF. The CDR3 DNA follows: TGTGCCAGCAGACTGACAGGCTACACTGAAGCTTTCTTT.